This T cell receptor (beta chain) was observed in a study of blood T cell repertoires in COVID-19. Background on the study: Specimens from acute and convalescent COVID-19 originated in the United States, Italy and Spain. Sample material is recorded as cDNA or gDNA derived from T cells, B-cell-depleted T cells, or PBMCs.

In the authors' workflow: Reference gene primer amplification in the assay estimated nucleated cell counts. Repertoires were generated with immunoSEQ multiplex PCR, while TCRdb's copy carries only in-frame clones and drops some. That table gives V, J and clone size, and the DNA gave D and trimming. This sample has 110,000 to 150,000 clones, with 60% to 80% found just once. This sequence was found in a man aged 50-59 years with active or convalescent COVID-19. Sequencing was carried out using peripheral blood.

The CDR3 DNA reads TGTGCCATCAGTGAGCCCAAGAGGACTAGCGGGCTACCTTACAATGAGCAGTTCTTC. This codes for CAISEPKRTSGLPYNEQFF. The rearrangement links TRBV10-3 to TRBJ2-1, with TRBD2 matching 11 bases. The germline CDR1 and CDR2 sequences are ENHRY and SYGVKD. This CDR3 contains 19 residues. Germline trimming cut 2 bases from V and 4 bases from J; bases unmatched to any gene: 13.